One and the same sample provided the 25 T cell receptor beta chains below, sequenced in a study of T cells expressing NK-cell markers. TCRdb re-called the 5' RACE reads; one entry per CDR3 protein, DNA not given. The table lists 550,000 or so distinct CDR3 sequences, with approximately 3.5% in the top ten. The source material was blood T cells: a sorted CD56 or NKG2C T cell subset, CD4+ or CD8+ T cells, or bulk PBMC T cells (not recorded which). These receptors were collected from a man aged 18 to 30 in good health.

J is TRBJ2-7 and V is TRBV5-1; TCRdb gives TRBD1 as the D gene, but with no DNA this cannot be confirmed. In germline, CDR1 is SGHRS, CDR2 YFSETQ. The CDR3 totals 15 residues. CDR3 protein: CASSLELGGTYEQYF.

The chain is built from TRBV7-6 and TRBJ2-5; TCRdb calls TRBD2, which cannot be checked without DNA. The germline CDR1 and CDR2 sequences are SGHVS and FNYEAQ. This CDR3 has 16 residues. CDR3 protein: CASSQGVASGRETQYF.

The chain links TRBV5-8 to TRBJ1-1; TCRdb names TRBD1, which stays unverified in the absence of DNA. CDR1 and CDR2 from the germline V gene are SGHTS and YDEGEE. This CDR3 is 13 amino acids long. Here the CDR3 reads CASRIQGGTEAFF. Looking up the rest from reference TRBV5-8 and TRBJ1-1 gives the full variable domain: EAGVTQSPTHLIKTRGQQATLRCSPISGHTSVYWYQQALGLGLQFLLWYDEGEERNRGNFPPRFSGRQFPNYSSELNVNALELEDSALYLCASRIQGGTEAFFGQGTRLTVV.

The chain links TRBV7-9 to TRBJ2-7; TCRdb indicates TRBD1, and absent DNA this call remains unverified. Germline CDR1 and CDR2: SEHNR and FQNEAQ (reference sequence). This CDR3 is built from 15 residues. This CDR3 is CASSPRGQENYEQYF. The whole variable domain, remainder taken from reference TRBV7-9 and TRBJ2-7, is DTGVSQNPRHKITKRGQNVTFRCDPISEHNRLYWYRQTLGQGPEFLTYFQNEAQLEKSRLLSDRFSAERPKGSFSTLEIQRTEQGDSAMYLCASSPRGQENYEQYFGPGTRLTVT.

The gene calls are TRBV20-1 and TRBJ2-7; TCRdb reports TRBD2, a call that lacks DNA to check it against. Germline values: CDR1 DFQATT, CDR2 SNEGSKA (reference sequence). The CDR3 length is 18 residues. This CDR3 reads CSARAVGILAGGADEQYF.

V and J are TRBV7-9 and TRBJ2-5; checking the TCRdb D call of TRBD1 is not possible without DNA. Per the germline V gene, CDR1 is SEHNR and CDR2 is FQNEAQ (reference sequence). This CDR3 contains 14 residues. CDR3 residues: CASSPALGVETQYF.

The CDR3 loop is CATLPGGASSYEQYF. The rearrangement joins TRBV28 to TRBJ2-7; TCRdb's D call, TRBD2, is unchecked because there is no DNA. The CDR3 totals 15 residues. The germline gives CDR1 MDHEN, CDR2 SYDVKM.

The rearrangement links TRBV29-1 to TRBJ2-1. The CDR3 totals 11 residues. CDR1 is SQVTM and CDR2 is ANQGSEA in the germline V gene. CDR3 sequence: CSVESRNEQFF.

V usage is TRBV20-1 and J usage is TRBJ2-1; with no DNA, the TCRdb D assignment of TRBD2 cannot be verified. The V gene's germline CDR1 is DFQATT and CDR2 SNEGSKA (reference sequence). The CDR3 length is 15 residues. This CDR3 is CSARDMRETVGEQFF.

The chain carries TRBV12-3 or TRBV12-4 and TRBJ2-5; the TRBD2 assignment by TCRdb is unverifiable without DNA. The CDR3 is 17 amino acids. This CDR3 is CATSSTSGGPVQETQYF.

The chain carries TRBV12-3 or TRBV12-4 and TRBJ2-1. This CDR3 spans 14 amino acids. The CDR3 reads CASTRTAPYNEQFF.

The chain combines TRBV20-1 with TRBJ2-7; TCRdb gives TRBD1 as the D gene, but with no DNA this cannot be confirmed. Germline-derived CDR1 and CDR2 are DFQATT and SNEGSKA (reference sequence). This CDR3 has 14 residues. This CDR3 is CSATQGGFSYEQYF.

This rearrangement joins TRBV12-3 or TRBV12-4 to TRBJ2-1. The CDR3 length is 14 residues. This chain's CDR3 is CASSSSNRLNEQFF.

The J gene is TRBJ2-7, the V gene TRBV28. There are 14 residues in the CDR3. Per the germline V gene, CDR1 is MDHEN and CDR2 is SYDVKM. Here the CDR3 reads CASSRSDRSYEQYF.

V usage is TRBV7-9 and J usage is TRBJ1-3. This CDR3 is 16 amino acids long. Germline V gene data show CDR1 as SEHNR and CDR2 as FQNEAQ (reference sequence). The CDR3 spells CASSLGSPTSGNTIYF.

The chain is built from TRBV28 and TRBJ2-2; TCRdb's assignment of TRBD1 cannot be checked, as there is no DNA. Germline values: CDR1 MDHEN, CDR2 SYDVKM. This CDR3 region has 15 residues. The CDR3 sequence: CASSKRQGAIGELFF.

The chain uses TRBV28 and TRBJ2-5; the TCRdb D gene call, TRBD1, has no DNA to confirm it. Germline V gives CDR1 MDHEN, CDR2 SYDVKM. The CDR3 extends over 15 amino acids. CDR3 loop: CASSLLGQGEETQYF.

The CDR3 loop is CASSRGLSSGRMDIQYF. The chain employs TRBV12-3 or TRBV12-4 and TRBJ2-4; the TRBD2 assignment by TCRdb is unverifiable without DNA. This CDR3 has 17 amino acids.

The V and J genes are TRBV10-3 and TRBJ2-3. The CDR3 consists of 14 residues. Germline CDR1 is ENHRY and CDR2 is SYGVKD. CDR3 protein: CAISEAGTTDTQYF.

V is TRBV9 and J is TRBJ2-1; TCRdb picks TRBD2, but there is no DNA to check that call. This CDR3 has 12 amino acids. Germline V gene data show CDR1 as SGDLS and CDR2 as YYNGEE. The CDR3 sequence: CASSPRLAEQFF.

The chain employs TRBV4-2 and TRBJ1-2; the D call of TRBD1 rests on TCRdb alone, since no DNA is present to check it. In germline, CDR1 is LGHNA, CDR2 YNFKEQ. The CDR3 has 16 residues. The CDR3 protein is CASSQDRFGGNYGYTF.

The CDR3 region is CASRSGTSYGYTF. The J gene is TRBJ1-2, the V gene TRBV28. The CDR3 covers 13 residues. Germline CDR1 reads MDHEN; CDR2 reads SYDVKM.

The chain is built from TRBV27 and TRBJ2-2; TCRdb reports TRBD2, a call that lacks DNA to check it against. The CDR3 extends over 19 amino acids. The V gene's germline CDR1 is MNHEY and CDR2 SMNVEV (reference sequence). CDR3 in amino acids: CASSFEWQLAGNIRGELFF.

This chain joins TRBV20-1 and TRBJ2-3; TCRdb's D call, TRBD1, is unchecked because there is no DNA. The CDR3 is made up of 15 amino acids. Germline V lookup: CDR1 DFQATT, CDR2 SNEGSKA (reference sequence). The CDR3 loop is CSADDRGRWADTQYF.

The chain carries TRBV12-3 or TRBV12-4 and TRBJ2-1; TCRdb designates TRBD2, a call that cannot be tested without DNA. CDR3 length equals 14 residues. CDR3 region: CASTLAGGVNEQFF.